This record covers a single T cell receptor beta chain. This specimen belongs to a study of blood T cell repertoires in COVID-19. As handled by the study authors: Amplification from reference gene primers served as the basis for estimated nucleated cell counts. The method was immunoSEQ multiplex PCR; TCRdb's version includes in-frame clones alone and lacks a portion of them. D and trimming were read from the DNA, whereas the V and J calls and clone size are those reported in that table. The sample yields around 150,000 clones, approximately 80% seen once. The length of the CDR3 is 13 residues. Germline CDR1 is SGDLS and CDR2 is YYNGEE. V was pared by 0 bases and J by 2 bases, with 5 bases between. Participants' own reports of clinical history determined their cohort assignment.

Material: PBMCs or T cells enriched from blood (not recorded which). The chain carries TRBV9 and TRBJ1-2; D gene uncertain. The source of this sequence is a man in his fifties who had recovered from COVID-19. For the CDR3, the DNA is TGTGCCAGCAGCGTAGGAGGAAACTATGGCTACACCTTC. This gives the protein CASSVGGNYGYTF.